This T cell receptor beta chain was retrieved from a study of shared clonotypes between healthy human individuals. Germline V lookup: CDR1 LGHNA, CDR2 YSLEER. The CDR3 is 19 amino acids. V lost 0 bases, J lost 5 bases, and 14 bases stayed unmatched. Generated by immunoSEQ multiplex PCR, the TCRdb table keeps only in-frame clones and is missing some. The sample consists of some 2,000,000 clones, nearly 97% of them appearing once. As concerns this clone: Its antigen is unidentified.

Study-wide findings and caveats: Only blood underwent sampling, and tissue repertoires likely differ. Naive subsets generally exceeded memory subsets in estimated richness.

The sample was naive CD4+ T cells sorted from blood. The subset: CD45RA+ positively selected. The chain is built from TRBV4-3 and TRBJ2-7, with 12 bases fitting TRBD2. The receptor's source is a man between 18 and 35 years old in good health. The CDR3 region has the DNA TGCGCCAGCAGCCAAGATTTGGCTAGCGGGAGGGCCGGATTGGACGAGCAGTACTTC. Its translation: CASSQDLASGRAGLDEQYF.